The 10 T cell receptor beta chains reported below all come from one sample, sequenced in a study of cytomegalovirus exposure and HLA in healthy donors. Primers: 60 Vbeta forward and 13 Jbeta reverse. Sequencing was performed with immunoSEQ multiplex PCR; in TCRdb, only in-frame clones are kept and a portion is missing. The sample comprises more than 150,000 clones, more than 65% of which are singletons, and roughly 1.4% rests with the top ten. Sequenced input: PBMCs. These receptors were taken from a girl aged 10 to 17 in good health and CMV-seropositive.

This clone turned up a few times. J is TRBJ2-7 and V is TRBV5-7; a weak D match, TRBD1 (6 bases). TRBV5-7 has ORF status, its function being uncertain. This CDR3 contains 18 residues. Trimming cost V 1 base and J 1 base, with 21 bases left between them. CDR3 residues: CASSLWGAGAVTSYEQYF. In DNA, the CDR3 is TGTGCCAGCAGCTTGTGGGGAGCAGGGGCAGTTACATCCTACGAGCAGTACTTC.

The J gene is TRBJ1-5, the V gene TRBV12-5; the match to TRBD1 covers 8 bases. The trim removed 6 bases at V and 7 bases at J, leaving 11 bases unmatched. This CDR3 has 15 residues. The germline V gene has CDR1 LGHNT and CDR2 FRNRAP. CDR3: CASGPDRAIEQPQHF. The CDR3 DNA is TGTGCTAGTGGCCCGGACAGGGCCATAGAACAGCCCCAGCATTTT.

The chain uses TRBV6-5 and TRBJ2-1, with TRBD1 matching over 7 bases. Germline loops: CDR1 MNHEY, CDR2 SVGAGI. The CDR3 runs 15 residues. V dropped 4 bases and J dropped 3; count of bases not matched to a gene: 6. The CDR3 is CASSLTGDLYNEQFF. In nucleotides, the CDR3 is TGTGCCAGCAGTTTAACAGGGGACCTCTACAATGAGCAGTTCTTC.

This clone was counted once. The rearrangement joins TRBV7-9 to TRBJ1-2; D may be TRBD1 (6 bases). Trimming left V 5 bases short and J 8 bases short, with 18 bases between. The CDR3 totals 14 residues. The germline gives CDR1 SEHNR, CDR2 FQNEAQ (reference sequence). The CDR3 reads CASSTRTVPPGYTF. CDR3 bases: TGTGCCAGCAGCACCCGGACAGTACCGCCGGGCTACACCTTC.

The rearrangement joins TRBV5-1 to TRBJ2-3, with D uncertain. The CDR3 extends over 13 amino acids. V gave up 2 bases and J gave up 1 base, with 5 bases separating them. Germline CDR1 reads SGHRS; CDR2 reads YFSETQ. The CDR3, as DNA: TGCGCCAGCAGCTTTGAGCGCACAGATACGCAGTATTTT. Amino acids: CASSFERTDTQYF.

The chain joins TRBV27 to TRBJ2-7, with 8 nucleotides matching TRBD1. The CDR3 is 13 residues long. Germline CDR1 and CDR2: MNHEY and SMNVEV (reference sequence). The V gene end was trimmed by 5 bases and the J gene end by 11 bases; junction bases not matched to a gene: 11. CDR3 coding DNA: TGTGCCAGCAGTCCCCAGAGCCGGGACAGGAAGTACTTC. It translates to CASSPQSRDRKYF.

This chain links TRBV4-3 with TRBJ2-7; weak D call: TRBD1 (6 bases). Germline CDR1 is LGHNA and CDR2 is YSLEER. With 1 base removed from V and 2 bases from J, the gap between germline ends came to 12 bases. This CDR3 contains 15 residues. CDR3 sequence (DNA): TGCGCCAGCAGCCAAGCGACAGGCGAGCCCTACGAGCAGTACTTC. It translates to CASSQATGEPYEQYF.

The V call is TRBV12-5, the J call TRBJ2-3; weak D call: TRBD2 (7 bases). The CDR3 runs to 15 residues. With 4 bases removed from V and 4 bases from J, the gap between germline ends came to 15 bases. CDR1 is LGHNT and CDR2 is FRNRAP in the germline V gene. The CDR3 bases are TGTGCTAGTGGTTCTCGGGGGGCTAGCGCAGATACGCAGTATTTT. Amino acid sequence: CASGSRGASADTQYF. The whole variable domain, remainder taken from reference TRBV12-5 and TRBJ2-3, is DARVTQTPRHKVTEMGQEVTMRCQPILGHNTVFWYRQTMMQGLELLAYFRNRAPLDDSGMPKDRFSAEMPDATLATLKIQPSEPRDSAVYFCASGSRGASADTQYFGPGTRLTVL.

The chain recombines TRBV9 with TRBJ2-5; D is ambiguous. Per germline, CDR1 SGDLS and CDR2 YYNGEE. The ends were cut back, 4 bases at V and 10 bases at J, with 11 bases in the middle. The CDR3 is 11 amino acids. CDR3 in amino acids: CASSFRVLQYF. DNA of the CDR3: TGTGCCAGCAGCTTCCGGGTCCTCCAGTACTTC.

The sample holds a few counts of this clone. The rearrangement uses TRBV6-1 and TRBJ2-7; D might be TRBD1 or TRBD2, each matching 5 bases. This CDR3 has 15 residues. Germline V lookup: CDR1 MNHNS, CDR2 SASEGT. Trimming took 6 bases from V and 0 from J, leaving 15 bases between them. For the CDR3, the DNA is TGTGCCAGCAGAGAACAGGAGGTGAGCTCCTACGAGCAGTACTTC. This translates into CASREQEVSSYEQYF.